The 8 T cell receptor beta chains below were found in one sample sequenced in a study of OX40 agonist ivuxolimab in advanced cancers. Assay used: immunoSEQ multiplex PCR; TCRdb lists only in-frame clones, some missing. The sample has tens of thousands of clones; 70% to 90% are singletons. The material sequenced was CD4+ or CD8+ T cells sorted from blood, taken in a trial of the OX40 agonist ivuxolimab. The receptor set was obtained from an adult with an advanced solid tumor such as melanoma, head and neck, liver or kidney cancer.

V usage is TRBV6-5 and J usage is TRBJ1-2, with TRBD1 identical over 10 bases. The germline gives CDR1 MNHEY, CDR2 SVGAGI. The V gene end was trimmed by 5 bases and the J gene end by 5 bases; junction bases not matched to a gene: 5. The CDR3 has 14 residues. This CDR3 reads CASSATDRGYGYTF. CDR3 bases: TGTGCCAGCAGTGCCACGGACAGGGGGTATGGCTACACCTTC.

The J gene is TRBJ2-3, the V gene TRBV25-1, with 9 bases matching TRBD2. Trimming at V came to 3 bases and at J to 4 bases, leaving 8 bases not matched to a gene. The CDR3 length is 16 residues. The germline V gene has CDR1 MGHDK and CDR2 SYGVNS. CDR3 in DNA: TGTGCCAGCAGTGAGAACTCACGACTAGCGGCAGATACGCAGTATTTT. It is translated as CASSENSRLAADTQYF.

This chain joins TRBV4-1 and TRBJ2-5; 7 nucleotides line up with TRBD2. This CDR3 spans 17 amino acids. V lost 2 bases, J lost 2 bases, and 11 bases stayed unmatched. CDR1 and CDR2 from the germline V gene are MGHRA and YSYEKL. The DNA for the CDR3 is TGCGCCAGCAGCCAAAGGGATATAGCGGGTCAGCAAGAGACCCAGTACTTC. This translates into CASSQRDIAGQQETQYF.

V usage is TRBV6-5 and J usage is TRBJ1-6; a weak D match, TRBD1 (5 bases). The CDR3 spans 15 residues. Trimming removed 6 bases at V and 3 bases at J, with 12 bases between. Germline assignment: CDR1 MNHEY and CDR2 SVGAGI. The CDR3 region has the DNA TGTGCCAGCAGGGGGGGGGACGGCTATAATTCACCCCTCCACTTT. Its protein product is CASRGGDGYNSPLHF.

The V call is TRBV28, the J call TRBJ2-2; 11 bases align to TRBD2. With V trimmed by 8 bases and J by 4 bases, 6 bases remained unmatched. This CDR3 has 15 amino acids. Germline V gene sequence: CDR1 MDHEN, CDR2 SYDVKM. As DNA, the CDR3 is TGTGCCAGCGGCACTAGCGGGAGAGTCACCGGGGAGCTGTTTTTT. Translating gives CASGTSGRVTGELFF.

The gene calls are TRBV19 and TRBJ2-7; 8 nucleotides match TRBD1. The CDR3 is 15 residues long. CDR1 is LNHDA, CDR2 SQIVND, per germline (reference sequence). V was clipped by 6 bases and J by 3 bases; unmatched bases: 10. The CDR3 protein is CASSSLGTGGYEQYF. CDR3 coding DNA: TGTGCCAGTAGCTCCTTAGGTACAGGGGGCTACGAGCAGTACTTC.

CDR3 nucleotides: TGTGCCAGCAGCTCTCTAAGGCAAGAGACCCAGTACTTC. Protein: CASSSLRQETQYF. This sequence joins TRBV7-3 and TRBJ2-5; D gene unclear. The germline CDR1 and CDR2 sequences are SGHTA and FQGTGA. The CDR3 length is 13 residues. The V end was cut by 4 bases, the J end by 2 bases, with 8 bases between.

The genes are TRBV13 and TRBJ1-4; possibly TRBD1 for D (5 bases). The germline V gene has CDR1 PRHDT and CDR2 FYEKMQ (reference sequence). The CDR3 runs 14 residues. V was pared by 3 bases and J by 7 bases, with 12 bases between. The CDR3, as DNA: TGTGCCAGCAGCTTGACCGGGGGGGTTGAAAAACTGTTTTTT. Translated: CASSLTGGVEKLFF.